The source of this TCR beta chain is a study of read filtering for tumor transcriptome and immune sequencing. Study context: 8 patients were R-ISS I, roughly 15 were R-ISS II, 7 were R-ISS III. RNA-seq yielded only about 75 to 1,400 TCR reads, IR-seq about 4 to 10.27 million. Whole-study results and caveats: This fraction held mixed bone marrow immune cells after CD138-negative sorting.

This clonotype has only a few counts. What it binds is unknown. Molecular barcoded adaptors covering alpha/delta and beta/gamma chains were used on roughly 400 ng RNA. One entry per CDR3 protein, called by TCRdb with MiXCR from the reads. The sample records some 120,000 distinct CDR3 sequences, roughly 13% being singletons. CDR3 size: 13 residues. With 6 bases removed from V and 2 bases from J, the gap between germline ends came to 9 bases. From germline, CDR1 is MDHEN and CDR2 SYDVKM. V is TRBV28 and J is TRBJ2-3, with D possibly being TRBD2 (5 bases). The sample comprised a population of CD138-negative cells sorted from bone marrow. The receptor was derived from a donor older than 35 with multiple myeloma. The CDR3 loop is CASRRDYTDTQYF. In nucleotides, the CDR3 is TGTGCCAGCAGACGCGACTACACAGATACGCAGTATTTT. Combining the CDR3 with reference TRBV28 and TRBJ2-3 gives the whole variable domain DVKVTQSSRYLVKRTGEKVFLECVQDMDHENMFWYRQDPGLGLRLIYFSYDVKMKEKGDIPEGYSVSREKKERFSLILESASTNQTSMYLCASRRDYTDTQYFGPGTRLTVL.